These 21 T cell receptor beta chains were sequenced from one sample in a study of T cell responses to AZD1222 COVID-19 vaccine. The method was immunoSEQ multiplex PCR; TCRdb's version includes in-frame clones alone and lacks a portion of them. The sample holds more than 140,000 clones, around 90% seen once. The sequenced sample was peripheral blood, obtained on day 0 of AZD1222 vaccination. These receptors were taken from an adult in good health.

CDR3 residues: CASSSGTNEKLFF. The DNA of the CDR3 is TGCGCCAGCAGCTCCGGAACTAATGAAAAACTGTTTTTT. The rearrangement uses TRBV5-1 and TRBJ1-4; D not certain. Germline loops: CDR1 SGHRS, CDR2 YFSETQ. The length of the CDR3 is 13 residues. V was cut by 3 bases and J by 1 base, with 4 bases left in between.

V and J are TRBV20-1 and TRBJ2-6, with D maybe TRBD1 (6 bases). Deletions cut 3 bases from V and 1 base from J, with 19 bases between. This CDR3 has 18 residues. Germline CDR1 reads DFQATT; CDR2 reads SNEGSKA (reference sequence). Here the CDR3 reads CSASDKQGSYSGANVLTF. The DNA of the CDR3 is TGCAGTGCTAGTGATAAGCAGGGGAGTTATTCTGGGGCCAACGTCCTGACTTTC.

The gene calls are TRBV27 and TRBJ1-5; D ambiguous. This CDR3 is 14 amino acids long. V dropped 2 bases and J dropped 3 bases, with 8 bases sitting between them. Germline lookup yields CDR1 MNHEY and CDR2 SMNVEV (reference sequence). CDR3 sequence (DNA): TGTGCCAGCAGTTTACCCGGACTCAATCAGCCCCAGCATTTT. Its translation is CASSLPGLNQPQHF.

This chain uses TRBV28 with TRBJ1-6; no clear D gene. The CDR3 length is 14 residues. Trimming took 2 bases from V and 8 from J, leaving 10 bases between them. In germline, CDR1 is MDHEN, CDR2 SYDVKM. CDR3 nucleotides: TGTGCCAGCAGTTTAGCACCTATGGATTCACCCCTCCACTTT. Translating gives CASSLAPMDSPLHF.

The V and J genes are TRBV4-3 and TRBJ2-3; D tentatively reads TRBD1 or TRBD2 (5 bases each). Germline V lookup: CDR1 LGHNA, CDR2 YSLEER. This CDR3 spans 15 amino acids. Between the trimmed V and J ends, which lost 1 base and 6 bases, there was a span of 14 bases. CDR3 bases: TGCGCCAGCAGCCAAGTCGGGCCAGGGAGCGATACGCAGTATTTT. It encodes CASSQVGPGSDTQYF.

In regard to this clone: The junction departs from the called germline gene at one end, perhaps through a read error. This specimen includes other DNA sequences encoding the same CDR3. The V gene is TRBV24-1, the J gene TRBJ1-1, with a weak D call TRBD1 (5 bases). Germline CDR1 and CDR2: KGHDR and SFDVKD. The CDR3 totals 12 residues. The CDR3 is CATSDRGTEAFF. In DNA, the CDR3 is TGTGCCACCAGTGATCGGGGCACTGAGGCTTTCTTT.

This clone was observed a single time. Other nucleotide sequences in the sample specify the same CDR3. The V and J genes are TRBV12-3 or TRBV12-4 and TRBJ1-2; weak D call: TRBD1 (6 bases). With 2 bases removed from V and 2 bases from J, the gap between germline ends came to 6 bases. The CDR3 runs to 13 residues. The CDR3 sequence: CASSLQGNYGYTF. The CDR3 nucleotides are TGTGCCAGCAGTTTACAGGGGAACTATGGCTACACCTTC.

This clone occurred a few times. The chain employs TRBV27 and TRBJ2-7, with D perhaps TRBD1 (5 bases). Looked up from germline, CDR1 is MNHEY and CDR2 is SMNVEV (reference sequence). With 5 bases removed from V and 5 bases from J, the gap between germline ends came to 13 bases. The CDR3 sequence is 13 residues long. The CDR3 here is CASSQGGLDEQYF. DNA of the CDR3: TGTGCCAGCAGTCAGGGTGGCTTAGACGAGCAGTACTTC.

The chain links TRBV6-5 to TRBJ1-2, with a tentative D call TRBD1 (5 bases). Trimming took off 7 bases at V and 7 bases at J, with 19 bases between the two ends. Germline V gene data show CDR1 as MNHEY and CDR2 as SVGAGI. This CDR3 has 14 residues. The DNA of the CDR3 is TGTGCCAGCACCTACGGGGGAGACTTAGGTGGCTACACCTTC. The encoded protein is CASTYGGDLGGYTF.

The CDR3 nucleotides are TGTGCCAGCAGCACAGTGTGGGAGACCCAGTACTTC. This codes for CASSTVWETQYF. The chain combines TRBV2 with TRBJ2-5; no reliable D call. V was cut by 6 bases and J by 5 bases, with 10 bases left in between. The CDR3 length is 12 residues. Germline CDR1 reads SNHLY; CDR2 reads FYNNEI.

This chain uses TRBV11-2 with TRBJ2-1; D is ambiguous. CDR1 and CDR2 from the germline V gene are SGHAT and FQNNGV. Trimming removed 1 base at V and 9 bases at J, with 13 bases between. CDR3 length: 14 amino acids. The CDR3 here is CASSLVGSRSEQFF. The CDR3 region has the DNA TGTGCCAGCAGCTTAGTAGGGTCGAGAAGTGAGCAGTTCTTC.

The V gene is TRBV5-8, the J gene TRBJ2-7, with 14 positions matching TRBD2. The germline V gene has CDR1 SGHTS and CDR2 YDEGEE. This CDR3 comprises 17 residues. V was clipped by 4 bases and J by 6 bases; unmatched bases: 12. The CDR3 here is CASSPGQGTSGSGEQYF. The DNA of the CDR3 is TGTGCCAGCAGCCCCGGACAGGGGACTAGCGGGAGCGGCGAGCAGTACTTC.

The DNA for the CDR3 is TGTGCCAGCAGTTTGGGGGGTAGCACTGAAGCTTTCTTT. Translating gives CASSLGGSTEAFF. V usage is TRBV27 and J usage is TRBJ1-1; tentatively, D is TRBD1 (5 bases). Deletions cut 3 bases from V and 4 bases from J, with 9 bases between. Germline lookup yields CDR1 MNHEY and CDR2 SMNVEV (reference sequence). This CDR3 has 13 amino acids.

CDR3 coding DNA: TGTGCCAGCAGCTTGGAAATAAACTATGGCTACACCTTC. This gives the protein CASSLEINYGYTF. This chain links TRBV7-9 with TRBJ1-2; D remains unclear. From germline, CDR1 is SEHNR and CDR2 FQNEAQ (reference sequence). This CDR3 has 13 amino acids. V gave up 3 bases and J gave up 2 bases, with 7 bases separating them.

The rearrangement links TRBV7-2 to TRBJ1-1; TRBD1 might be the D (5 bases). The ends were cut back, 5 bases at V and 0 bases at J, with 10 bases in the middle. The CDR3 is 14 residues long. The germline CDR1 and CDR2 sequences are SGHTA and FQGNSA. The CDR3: CASSPGPMNTEAFF. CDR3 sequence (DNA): TGTGCCAGCAGCCCGGGACCTATGAACACTGAAGCTTTCTTT.

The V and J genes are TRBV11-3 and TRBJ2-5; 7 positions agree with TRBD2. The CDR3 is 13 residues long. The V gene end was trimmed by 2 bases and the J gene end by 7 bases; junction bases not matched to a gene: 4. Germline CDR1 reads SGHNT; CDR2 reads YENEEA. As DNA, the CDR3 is TGTGCCAGCAGCTTAACTAGCGCCGGGACCCAGTACTTC. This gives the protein CASSLTSAGTQYF.

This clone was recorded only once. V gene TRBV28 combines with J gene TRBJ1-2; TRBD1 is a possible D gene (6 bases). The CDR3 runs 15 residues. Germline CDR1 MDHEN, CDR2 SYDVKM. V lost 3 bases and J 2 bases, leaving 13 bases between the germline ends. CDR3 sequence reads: CASSLWQGTNYGYTF. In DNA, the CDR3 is TGTGCCAGCAGTTTGTGGCAGGGGACAAACTATGGCTACACCTTC.

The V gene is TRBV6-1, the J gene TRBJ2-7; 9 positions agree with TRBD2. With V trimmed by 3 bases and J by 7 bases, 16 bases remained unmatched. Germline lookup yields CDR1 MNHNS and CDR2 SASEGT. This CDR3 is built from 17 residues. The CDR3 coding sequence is TGTGCCAGCAGTGAGGCTAGTGGATTAGCGGGAGCGGAAGAGCAGTACTTC. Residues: CASSEASGLAGAEEQYF.

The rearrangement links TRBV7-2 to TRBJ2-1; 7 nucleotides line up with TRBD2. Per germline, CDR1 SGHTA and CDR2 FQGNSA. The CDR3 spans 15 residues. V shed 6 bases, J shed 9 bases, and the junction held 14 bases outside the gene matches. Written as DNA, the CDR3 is TGTGCCAGCAGTTCCTACTTCGCGGGAGAAGTTGAGCAGTTCTTC. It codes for CASSSYFAGEVEQFF.

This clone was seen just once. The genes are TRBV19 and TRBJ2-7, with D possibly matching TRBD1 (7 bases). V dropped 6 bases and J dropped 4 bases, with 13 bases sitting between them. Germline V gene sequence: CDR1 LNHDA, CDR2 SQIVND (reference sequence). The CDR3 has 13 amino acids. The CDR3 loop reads CASSRTGLYEQYF. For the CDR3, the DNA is TGTGCCAGTAGCCGGACAGGACTATACGAGCAGTACTTC.

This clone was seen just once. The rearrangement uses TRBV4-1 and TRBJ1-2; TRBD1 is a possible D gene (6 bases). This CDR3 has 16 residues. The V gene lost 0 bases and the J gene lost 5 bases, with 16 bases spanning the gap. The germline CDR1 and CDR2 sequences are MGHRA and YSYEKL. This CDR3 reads CASSQELRGLGYGYTF. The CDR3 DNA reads TGCGCCAGCAGCCAAGAACTCAGGGGCCTGGGTTATGGCTACACCTTC.